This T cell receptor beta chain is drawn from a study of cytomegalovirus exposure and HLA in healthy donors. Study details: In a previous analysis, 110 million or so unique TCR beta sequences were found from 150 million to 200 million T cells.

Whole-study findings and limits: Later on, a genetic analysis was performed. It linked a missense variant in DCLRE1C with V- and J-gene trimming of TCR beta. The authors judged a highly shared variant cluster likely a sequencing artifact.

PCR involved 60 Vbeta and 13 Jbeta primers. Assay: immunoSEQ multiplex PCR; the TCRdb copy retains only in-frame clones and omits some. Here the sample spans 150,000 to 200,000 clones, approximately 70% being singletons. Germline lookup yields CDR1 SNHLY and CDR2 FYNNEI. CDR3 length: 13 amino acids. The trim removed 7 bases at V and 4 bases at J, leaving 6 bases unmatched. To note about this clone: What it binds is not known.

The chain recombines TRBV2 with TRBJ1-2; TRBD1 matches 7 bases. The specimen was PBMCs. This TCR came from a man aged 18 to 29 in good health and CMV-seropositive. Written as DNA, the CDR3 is TGTGCCAGCATTGGGGACAGAGGCTATGGCTACACCTTC. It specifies CASIGDRGYGYTF.